These 18 T cell receptor beta chains came from one sample sequenced in a study of fetal regulatory T cell absence and autoimmunity. TCRdb's copy holds only in-frame clones and misses some; the assay was immunoSEQ multiplex PCR. The repertoire has some 87,000 clones, around 72% of them found once; the top ten carry 2%. Sequencing used pancreas tissue. The receptors originated from a male donor with IPEX syndrome.

The J gene is TRBJ2-3, the V gene TRBV19; the match to TRBD1 covers 7 bases. Germline CDR1 LNHDA, CDR2 SQIVND (reference sequence). The V segment lost 5 bases and the J segment 1 base; nucleotides outside the gene matches: 6. There are 15 residues in the CDR3. CDR3 region: CASSQGVGGTDTQYF. The CDR3 nucleotides are TGTGCCAGTAGTCAGGGGGTGGGTGGCACAGATACGCAGTATTTT.

The chain carries TRBV4-1 and TRBJ1-5, with D possibly matching TRBD1 (6 bases). CDR1 is MGHRA and CDR2 is YSYEKL in the germline V gene. The CDR3 has 15 amino acids. Between the trimmed V and J ends, which lost 0 bases and 9 bases, there was a span of 15 bases. The CDR3 spells CASSQDWRPGAPQHF. CDR3 coding DNA: TGCGCCAGCAGCCAAGATTGGCGACCGGGGGCGCCCCAGCATTTT.

The chain couples TRBV7-2 to TRBJ2-2; TRBD2 matches 7 bases. The ends lost 4 bases at V and 0 bases at J; junction bases unmatched: 2. The CDR3 contains 15 residues. The germline gives CDR1 SGHTA, CDR2 FQGNSA. CDR3 nucleotide sequence: TGTGCCAGCAGCTCGGGACTACCGAACACCGGGGAGCTGTTTTTT. Translated: CASSSGLPNTGELFF. Combining the CDR3 with reference TRBV7-2 and TRBJ2-2 gives the whole variable domain GAGVSQSPSNKVTEKGKDVELRCDPISGHTALYWYRQSLGQGLEFLIYFQGNSAPDKSGLPSDRFSAERTGGSVSTLTIQRTQQEDSAVYLCASSSGLPNTGELFFGEGSRLTVL.

This clone was picked up many times. V usage is TRBV4-2 and J usage is TRBJ1-2; TRBD1 is a possible D gene (5 bases). This CDR3 spans 12 amino acids. Trimming took 1 base from V and 6 from J, leaving 6 bases between them. Germline-derived CDR1 and CDR2 are LGHNA and YNFKEQ. The CDR3, as DNA: TGTGCCAGCAGCCAAGTAGGGGATGGCTACACCTTC. It codes for CASSQVGDGYTF.

The chain carries TRBV11-2 and TRBJ1-2; D remains ambiguous. In germline, CDR1 is SGHAT, CDR2 FQNNGV. The CDR3 contains 15 residues. Trimming removed 5 bases from V and 4 bases from J, with 17 bases in between. The CDR3: CASSPIKKGGYGYTF. The CDR3 coding sequence is TGTGCCAGCAGCCCGATTAAAAAAGGTGGCTATGGCTACACCTTC. Full variable domain (remainder filled in from reference TRBV11-2 and TRBJ1-2): EAGVAQSPRYKIIEKRQSVAFWCNPISGHATLYWYQQILGQGPKLLIQFQNNGVVDDSQLPKDRFSAERLKGVDSTLKIQPAKLEDSAVYLCASSPIKKGGYGYTFGSGTRLTVV.

This clone was seen just once. The chain recombines TRBV6-1 with TRBJ1-3; no definite D call. V dropped 3 bases and J dropped 0 bases, with 6 bases sitting between them. Per germline, CDR1 MNHNS and CDR2 SASEGT. This CDR3 comprises 14 residues. CDR3 nucleotides: TGTGCCAGCAGTGAGATAATCTCTGGAAACACCATATATTTT. Translating gives CASSEIISGNTIYF.

The J gene is TRBJ2-1, the V gene TRBV4-2; D might be TRBD2 (5 bases). This CDR3 has 15 residues. Germline CDR1 reads LGHNA; CDR2 reads YNFKEQ. V shed 4 bases and J shed 10 bases, with 20 bases lying between them. The CDR3 nucleotides are TGTGCCAGCAGCCTCCCCGAGGAGAGCAGCGGCGAGCAGTTCTTC. It codes for CASSLPEESSGEQFF.

CDR3 sequence reads: CASSSWTSGRYYNEQFF. The CDR3 region has the DNA TGCGCCAGCAGCTCCTGGACTAGCGGGAGGTACTACAATGAGCAGTTCTTC. V gene TRBV5-1 combines with J gene TRBJ2-1; TRBD2 matches 14 bases. The CDR3 is made up of 17 amino acids. The V gene's germline CDR1 is SGHRS and CDR2 YFSETQ. V lost 3 bases to trimming and J lost 3 bases; unmatched junction nucleotides: 5.

Only one count was recorded for this clone. This rearrangement joins TRBV9 to TRBJ1-1, with D uncertain. Germline-derived CDR1 and CDR2 are SGDLS and YYNGEE. CDR3 size: 13 residues. V lost 0 bases, J lost 4 bases, and 7 bases lay in between. The CDR3 sequence: CASSVVMGTEAFF. DNA for the CDR3: TGTGCCAGCAGCGTAGTCATGGGCACTGAAGCTTTCTTT.

J is TRBJ1-1 and V is TRBV10-3, with 7 bases fitting TRBD1. The V gene end was trimmed by 6 bases and the J gene end by 0 bases; junction bases not matched to a gene: 1. This CDR3 is 13 amino acids long. Germline CDR1 reads ENHRY; CDR2 reads SYGVKD. CDR3 coding DNA: TGTGCCATCAGCAGGGGGTTGAACACTGAAGCTTTCTTT. Its translation: CAISRGLNTEAFF.

This rearrangement joins TRBV6-1 to TRBJ2-5; D is perhaps TRBD2 (6 bases). CDR3 length equals 16 residues. V was trimmed by 1 base and J by 7 bases, leaving 19 bases between them. Germline CDR1 reads MNHNS; CDR2 reads SASEGT. CDR3: CASSEEIGRRAGTQYF. The CDR3 DNA reads TGTGCCAGCAGTGAAGAGATCGGCCGGCGAGCGGGGACCCAGTACTTC.

The chain is built from TRBV29-1 and TRBJ1-3, with 8 bases aligning to TRBD1. CDR1 is SQVTM, CDR2 ANQGSEA, per germline. Unmatched junction bases numbered 2, after V lost 5 bases and J lost 2 bases. The CDR3 extends over 13 amino acids. The CDR3 nucleotides are TGCAGCGTTACCAGGGGGCCTGGAAACACCATATATTTT. Protein: CSVTRGPGNTIYF.

To note about this clone: This sample also contains other DNA sequences that code for the same CDR3. CDR3 protein: CASSLALAGEQFF. CDR3 DNA: TGTGCCAGCAGCTTAGCATTGGCGGGGGAGCAGTTCTTC. The chain links TRBV7-6 to TRBJ2-1; D is perhaps TRBD2 (6 bases). V shed 0 bases and J shed 10 bases, with 10 bases lying between them. CDR1 is SGHVS and CDR2 is FNYEAQ in the germline V gene. The CDR3 extends over 13 amino acids.

This clone was counted a single time. This sequence joins TRBV15 and TRBJ2-7; D gene ambiguous. The CDR3 is 13 amino acids. With 0 bases removed from V and 3 bases from J, the gap between germline ends came to 6 bases. Germline CDR1 is LNHNV and CDR2 is YYDKDF (reference sequence). The CDR3 reads CATSRDLFYEQYF. The CDR3 nucleotides are TGTGCCACCAGCAGAGACTTATTCTACGAGCAGTACTTC.

The V gene is TRBV19, the J gene TRBJ1-1; D is unresolved. The CDR3 loop spans 13 amino acids. Germline V gene data show CDR1 as LNHDA and CDR2 as SQIVND (reference sequence). The ends were cut back, 7 bases at V and 4 bases at J, with 13 bases in the middle. CDR3 nucleotide sequence: TGTGCCAGTACCCGTCGAGAAGGCACTGAAGCTTTCTTT. Translation: CASTRREGTEAFF. Based on the CDR3 plus reference TRBV19 and TRBJ1-1, the full variable domain is DGGITQSPKYLFRKEGQNVTLSCEQNLNHDAMYWYRQDPGQGLRLIYYSQIVNDFQKGDIAEGYSVSREKKESFPLTVTSAQKNPTAFYLCASTRREGTEAFFGQGTRLTVV.

The chain combines TRBV9 with TRBJ1-1; 9 bases match TRBD1. The trim removed 0 bases at V and 5 bases at J, leaving 5 bases unmatched. Germline V gene lookup returns CDR1 SGDLS and CDR2 YYNGEE. The CDR3 runs to 15 residues. The CDR3: CASSVEGTGRTEAFF. CDR3 sequence (DNA): TGTGCCAGCAGCGTAGAGGGGACAGGGAGAACTGAAGCTTTCTTT.

This clone was counted once. J is TRBJ2-7 and V is TRBV23-1, with TRBD2 matching 10 bases. TRBV23-1 is known as an ORF, though its function is uncertain. The CDR3 is 14 residues long. V gave up 2 bases and J gave up 2 bases; unmatched junction bases: 0. CDR3 nucleotides: TGCGCCAGCAGTCAACTAGCGGGGGCCTACGAGCAGTACTTC. Its protein is CASSQLAGAYEQYF.

The chain couples TRBV19 to TRBJ1-2; 7 bases map to TRBD1. V trimming: 5 bases; J trimming: 4 bases; junction bases outside the gene matches: 1. In germline, CDR1 is LNHDA, CDR2 SQIVND (reference sequence). The CDR3 loop spans 12 amino acids. The CDR3 protein is CASSRQGYGYTF. DNA of the CDR3: TGTGCCAGTAGTCGACAGGGCTATGGCTACACCTTC.